Included here is one TCR beta chain sequence, with context. Germline V gene sequence: CDR1 MNHEY, CDR2 SVGAGI. The V gene lost 7 bases and the J gene lost 1 base, with 13 bases spanning the gap. This CDR3 region has 14 residues. The data originate from a study of blood T cell repertoires in COVID-19. Repertoires were generated with immunoSEQ multiplex PCR, while TCRdb's copy carries only in-frame clones and drops some. The table has about 170,000 clones, more than 65% seen once. This sequence joins TRBV6-5 and TRBJ1-1; D perhaps matches TRBD1 (6 bases). The sequence was collected from a woman older than 75 with active or convalescent COVID-19. The sequencing sample was made of peripheral blood. The CDR3 region is CASTEQGRNTEAFF. CDR3 coding DNA: TGTGCCAGCACGGAACAGGGTAGGAACACTGAAGCTTTCTTT.